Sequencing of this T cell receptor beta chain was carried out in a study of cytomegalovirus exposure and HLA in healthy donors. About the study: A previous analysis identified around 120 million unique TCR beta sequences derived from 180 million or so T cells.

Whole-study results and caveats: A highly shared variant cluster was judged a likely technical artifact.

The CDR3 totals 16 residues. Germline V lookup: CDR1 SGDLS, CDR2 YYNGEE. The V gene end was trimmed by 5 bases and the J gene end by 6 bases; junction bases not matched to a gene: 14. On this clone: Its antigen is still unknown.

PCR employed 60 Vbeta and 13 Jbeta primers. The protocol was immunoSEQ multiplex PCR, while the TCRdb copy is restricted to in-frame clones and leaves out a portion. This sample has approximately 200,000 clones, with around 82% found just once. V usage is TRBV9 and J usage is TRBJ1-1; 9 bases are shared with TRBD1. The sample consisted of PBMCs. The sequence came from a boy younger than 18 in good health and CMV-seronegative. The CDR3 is CASSLGPGQGGPEAFF. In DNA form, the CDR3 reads TGTGCCAGCAGTTTGGGCCCGGGACAGGGTGGTCCTGAAGCTTTCTTT. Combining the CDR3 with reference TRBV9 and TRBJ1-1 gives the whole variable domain DSGVTQTPKHLITATGQRVTLRCSPRSGDLSVYWYQQSLDQGLQFLIQYYNGEERAKGNILERFSAQQFPDLHSELNLSSLELGDSALYFCASSLGPGQGGPEAFFGQGTRLTVV.